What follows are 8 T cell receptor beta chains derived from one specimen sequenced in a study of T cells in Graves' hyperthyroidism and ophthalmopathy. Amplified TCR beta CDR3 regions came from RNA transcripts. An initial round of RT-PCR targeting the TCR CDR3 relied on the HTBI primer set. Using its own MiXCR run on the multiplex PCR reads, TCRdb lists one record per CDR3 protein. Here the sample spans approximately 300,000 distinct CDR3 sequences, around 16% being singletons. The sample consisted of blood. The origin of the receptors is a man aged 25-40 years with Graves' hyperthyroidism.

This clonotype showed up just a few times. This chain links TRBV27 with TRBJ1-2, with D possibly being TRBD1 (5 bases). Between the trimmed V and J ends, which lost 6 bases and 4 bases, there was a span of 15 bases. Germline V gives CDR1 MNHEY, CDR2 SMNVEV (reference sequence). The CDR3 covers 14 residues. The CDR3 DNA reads TGTGCCAGCAGCCTCTCCCAGGGTCCCTATGGCTACACCTTC. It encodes CASSLSQGPYGYTF.

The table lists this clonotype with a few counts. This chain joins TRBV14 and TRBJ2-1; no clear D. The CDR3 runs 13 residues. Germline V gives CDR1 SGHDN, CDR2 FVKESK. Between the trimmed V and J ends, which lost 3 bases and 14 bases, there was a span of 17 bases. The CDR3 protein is CASSQDARLFEFF. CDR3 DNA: TGTGCCAGCAGCCAGGACGCCAGGTTGTTCGAGTTCTTC.

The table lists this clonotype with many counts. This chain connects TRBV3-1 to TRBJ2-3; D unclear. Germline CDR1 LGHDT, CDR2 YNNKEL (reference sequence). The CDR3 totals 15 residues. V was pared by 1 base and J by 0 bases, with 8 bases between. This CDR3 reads CASSQGVVSTDTQYF. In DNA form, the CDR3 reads TGTGCCAGCAGCCAAGGGGTGGTGAGCACAGATACGCAGTATTTT.

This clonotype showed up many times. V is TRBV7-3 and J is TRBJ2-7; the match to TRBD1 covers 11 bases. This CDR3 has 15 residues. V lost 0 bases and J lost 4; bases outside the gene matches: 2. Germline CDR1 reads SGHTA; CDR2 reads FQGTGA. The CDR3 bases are TGTGCCAGCAGCTTAACGGGGACAGGGGGATACGAGCAGTACTTC. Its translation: CASSLTGTGGYEQYF.

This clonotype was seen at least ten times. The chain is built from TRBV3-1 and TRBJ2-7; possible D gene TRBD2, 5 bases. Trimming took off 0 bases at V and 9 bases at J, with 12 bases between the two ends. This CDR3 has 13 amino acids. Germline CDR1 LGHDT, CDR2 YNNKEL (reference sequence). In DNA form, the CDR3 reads TGTGCCAGCAGCCAAGAGGACTGGGCGGCGCAGTACTTC. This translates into CASSQEDWAAQYF.

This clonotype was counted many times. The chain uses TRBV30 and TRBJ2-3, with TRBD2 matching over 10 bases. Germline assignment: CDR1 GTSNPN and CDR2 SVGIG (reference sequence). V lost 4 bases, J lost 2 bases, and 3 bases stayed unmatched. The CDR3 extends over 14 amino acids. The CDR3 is CAWTLAGPTDTQYF. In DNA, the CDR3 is TGTGCCTGGACACTAGCGGGACCCACAGATACGCAGTATTTT. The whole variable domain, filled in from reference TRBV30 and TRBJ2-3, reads SQTIHQWPATLVQPVGSPLSLECTVEGTSNPNLYWYRQAAGRGLQLLFYSVGIGQISSEVPQNLSASRPQDRQFILSSKKLLLSDSGFYLCAWTLAGPTDTQYFGPGTRLTVL.

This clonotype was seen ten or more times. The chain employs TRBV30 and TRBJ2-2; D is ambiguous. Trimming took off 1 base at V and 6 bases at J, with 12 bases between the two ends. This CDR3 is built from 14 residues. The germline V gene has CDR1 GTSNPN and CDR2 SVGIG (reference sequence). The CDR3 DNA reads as TGTGCCTGGAGTGGGACCCACCTGTCCGGGGAGCTGTTTTTT. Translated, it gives CAWSGTHLSGELFF.

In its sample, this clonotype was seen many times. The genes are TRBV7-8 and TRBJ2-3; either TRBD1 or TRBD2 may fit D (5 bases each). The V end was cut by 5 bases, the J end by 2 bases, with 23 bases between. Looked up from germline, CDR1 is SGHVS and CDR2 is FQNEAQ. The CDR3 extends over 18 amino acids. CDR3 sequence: CASSNKPGTSTLTDTQYF. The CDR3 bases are TGTGCCAGCAGCAACAAACCCGGGACCTCCACCCTCACAGATACGCAGTATTTT.